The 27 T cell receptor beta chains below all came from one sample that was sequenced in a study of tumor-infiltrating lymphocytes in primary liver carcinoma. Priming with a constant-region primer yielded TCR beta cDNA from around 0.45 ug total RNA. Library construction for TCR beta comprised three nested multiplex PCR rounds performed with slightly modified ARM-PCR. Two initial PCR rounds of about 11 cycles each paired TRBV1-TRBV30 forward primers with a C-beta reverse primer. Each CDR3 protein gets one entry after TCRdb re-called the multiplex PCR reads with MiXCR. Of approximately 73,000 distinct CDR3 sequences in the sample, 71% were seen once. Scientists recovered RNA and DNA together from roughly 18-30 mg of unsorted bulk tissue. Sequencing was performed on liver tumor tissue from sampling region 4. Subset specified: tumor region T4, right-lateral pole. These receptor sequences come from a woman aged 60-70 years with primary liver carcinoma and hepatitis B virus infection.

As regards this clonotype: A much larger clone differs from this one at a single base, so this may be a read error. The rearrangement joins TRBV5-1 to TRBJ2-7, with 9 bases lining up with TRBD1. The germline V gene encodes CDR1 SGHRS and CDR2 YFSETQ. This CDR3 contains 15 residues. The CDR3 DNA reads TGCGCCAGCGGAGACCCCGGGACAGGGCTGTACGAGCACTACTTC. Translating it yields CASGDPGTGLYEHYF.

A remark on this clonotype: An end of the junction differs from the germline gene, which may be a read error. The CDR3 region has the DNA TGCGGCGTCGCCTATTCGGACTACGAGCAGTACTTC. It is translated as CGVAYSDYEQYF. The gene calls are TRBV29-1 and TRBJ2-7; no clear D gene. The CDR3 is 12 residues long. Germline CDR1 reads SQVTM; CDR2 reads ANQGSEA.

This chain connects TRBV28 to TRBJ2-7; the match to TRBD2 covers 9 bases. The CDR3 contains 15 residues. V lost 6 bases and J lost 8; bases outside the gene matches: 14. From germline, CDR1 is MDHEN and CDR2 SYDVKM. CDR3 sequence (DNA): TGTGCCAGCAGCGTCTTGGAAGCGGGAGGTAGTAAGCAGTACTTC. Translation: CASSVLEAGGSKQYF.

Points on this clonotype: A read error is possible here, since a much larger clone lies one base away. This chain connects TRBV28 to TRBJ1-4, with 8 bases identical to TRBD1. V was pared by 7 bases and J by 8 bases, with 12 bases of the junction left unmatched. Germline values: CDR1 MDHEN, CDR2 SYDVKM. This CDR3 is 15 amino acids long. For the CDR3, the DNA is TGTGCCAGCACCCCGACCGAGACAGGGGAGGAAAAACTGTTTTTT. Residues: CASTPTETGEEKLFF.

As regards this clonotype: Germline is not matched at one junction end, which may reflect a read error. Here the CDR3 DNA reads TGTGCCAGCAGCATAGATCCGACCAGGGCGCTGCGCTACGGCTACACCTTC. The encoded protein is CASSIDPTRALRYGYTF. V usage is TRBV11-2 and J usage is TRBJ1-2; D perhaps matches TRBD1 (5 bases). Germline V gene sequence: CDR1 SGHAT, CDR2 FQNNGV. The CDR3 contains 17 residues. The variable domain in full, with the rest retrieved from reference TRBV11-2 and TRBJ1-2, is EAGVAQSPRYKIIEKRQSVAFWCNPISGHATLYWYQQILGQGPKLLIQFQNNGVVDDSQLPKDRFSAERLKGVDSTLKIQPAKLEDSAVYLCASSIDPTRALRYGYTFGSGTRLTVV.

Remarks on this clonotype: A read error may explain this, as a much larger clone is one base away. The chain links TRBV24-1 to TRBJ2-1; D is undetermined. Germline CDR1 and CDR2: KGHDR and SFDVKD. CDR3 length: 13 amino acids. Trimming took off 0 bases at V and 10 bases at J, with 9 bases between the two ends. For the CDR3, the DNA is TGTGCCACCAGTGATTTGATCCGGAAAGAGCAGTTCTTC. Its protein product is CATSDLIRKEQFF.

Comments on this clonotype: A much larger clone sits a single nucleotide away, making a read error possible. As DNA, the CDR3 is TGTGCCAGCAGCTCCGGGACAGGGGAAGGAGAGACCCAGTACTTC. Its protein product is CASSSGTGEGETQYF. V gene TRBV7-8 combines with J gene TRBJ2-5, with 10 bases identical to TRBD1. This CDR3 is built from 15 residues. With V trimmed by 4 bases and J by 4 bases, 6 bases remained unmatched. The germline V gene encodes CDR1 SGHVS and CDR2 FQNEAQ.

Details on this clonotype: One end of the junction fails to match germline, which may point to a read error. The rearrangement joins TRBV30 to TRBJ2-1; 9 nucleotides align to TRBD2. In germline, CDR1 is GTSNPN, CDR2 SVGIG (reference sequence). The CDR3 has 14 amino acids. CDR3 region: CAWGPGLATNEQLF. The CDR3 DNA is TGTGCCTGGGGACCGGGACTAGCTACAAATGAGCAGCTCTTC.

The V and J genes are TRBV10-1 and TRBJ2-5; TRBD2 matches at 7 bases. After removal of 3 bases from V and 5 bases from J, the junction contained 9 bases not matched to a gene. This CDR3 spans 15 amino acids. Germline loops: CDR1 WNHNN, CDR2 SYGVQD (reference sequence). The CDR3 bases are TGCGCCAGCAGTGAATCTACCAGCGGGAAGGAGACCCAGTACTTC. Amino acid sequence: CASSESTSGKETQYF.

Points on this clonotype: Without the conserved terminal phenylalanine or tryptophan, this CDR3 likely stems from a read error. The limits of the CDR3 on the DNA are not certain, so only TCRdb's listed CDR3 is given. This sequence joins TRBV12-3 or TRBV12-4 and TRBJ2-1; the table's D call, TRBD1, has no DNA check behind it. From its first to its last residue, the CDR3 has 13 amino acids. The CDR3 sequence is CASSTGQYNEHFI.

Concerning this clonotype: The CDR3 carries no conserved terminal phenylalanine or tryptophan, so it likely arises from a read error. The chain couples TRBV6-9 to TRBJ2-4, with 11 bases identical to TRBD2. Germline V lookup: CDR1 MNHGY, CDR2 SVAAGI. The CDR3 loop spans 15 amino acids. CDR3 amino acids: CARELAGVPKNIQYV. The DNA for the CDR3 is TGTGCCCGAGAACTAGCGGGAGTACCCAAGAACATTCAGTACGTC.

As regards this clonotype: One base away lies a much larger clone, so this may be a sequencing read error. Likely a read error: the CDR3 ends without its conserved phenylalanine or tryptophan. The CDR3 DNA sequence: TGTGCTAGTGGTTTGGTCGGGGGGAGGATCGATGAGCAGTTCCTC. This translates into CASGLVGGRIDEQFL. The chain is built from TRBV12-5 and TRBJ2-1; 7 nucleotides align to TRBD2. The ends lost 0 bases at V and 8 bases at J; junction bases unmatched: 7. The germline V gene encodes CDR1 LGHNT and CDR2 FRNRAP. The CDR3 extends over 15 amino acids.

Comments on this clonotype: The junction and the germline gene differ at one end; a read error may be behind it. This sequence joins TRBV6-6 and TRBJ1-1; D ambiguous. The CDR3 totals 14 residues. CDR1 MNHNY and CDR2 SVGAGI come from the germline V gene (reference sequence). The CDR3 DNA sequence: TGTGCCAACAGTTTTGGGGTTTATAACACTGAAGCTTTCTTT. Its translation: CANSFGVYNTEAFF.

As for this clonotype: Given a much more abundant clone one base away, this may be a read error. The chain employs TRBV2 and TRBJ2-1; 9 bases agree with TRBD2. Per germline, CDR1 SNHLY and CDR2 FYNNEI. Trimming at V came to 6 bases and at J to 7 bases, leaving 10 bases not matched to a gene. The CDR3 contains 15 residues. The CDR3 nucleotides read TGTGCCAGCAGGGAATTGGGGACTAGCCCTAATGAGCAGTTCTTC. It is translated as CASRELGTSPNEQFF.

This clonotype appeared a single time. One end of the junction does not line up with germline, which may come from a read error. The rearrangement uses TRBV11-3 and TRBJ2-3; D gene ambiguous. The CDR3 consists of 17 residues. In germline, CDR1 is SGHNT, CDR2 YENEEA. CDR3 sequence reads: CASSLTFRPLRSDTQYF. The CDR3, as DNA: TGTGCCAGCAGCTTAACGTTTCGGCCGCTACGGTCAGATACACAGTATTTT.

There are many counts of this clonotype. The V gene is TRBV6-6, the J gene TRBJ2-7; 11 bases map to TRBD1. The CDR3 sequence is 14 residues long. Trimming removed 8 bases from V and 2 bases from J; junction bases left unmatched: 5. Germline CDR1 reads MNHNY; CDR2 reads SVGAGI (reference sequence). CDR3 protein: CASGPGQGAYEQYF. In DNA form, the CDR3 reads TGTGCCAGCGGACCGGGACAGGGGGCCTACGAGCAGTACTTC.

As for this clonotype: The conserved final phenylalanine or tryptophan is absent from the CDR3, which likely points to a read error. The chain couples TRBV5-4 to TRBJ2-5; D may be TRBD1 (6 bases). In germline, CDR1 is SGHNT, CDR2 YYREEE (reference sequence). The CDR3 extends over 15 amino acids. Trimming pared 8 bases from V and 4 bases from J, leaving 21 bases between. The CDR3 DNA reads TGTGCCAGAAAATCCACTGGGGTGACAGGAGAGACCCAGTACTTA. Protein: CARKSTGVTGETQYL.

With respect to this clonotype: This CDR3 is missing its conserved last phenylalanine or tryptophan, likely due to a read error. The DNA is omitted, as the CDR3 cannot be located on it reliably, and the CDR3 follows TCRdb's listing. The CDR3 here is CSAERRGKTGELFL. The chain combines TRBV29-1 with TRBJ2-2; TRBD1, as called in the table, went unchecked against the DNA. The CDR3 is 14 amino acids in total, end residues counted. Germline CDR1 is SQVTM and CDR2 is ANQGSEA.

The CDR3 coding sequence is TGTGCCAGCAGCTTGGGCGGCACCACAGATACGCAGTATTTT. It specifies CASSLGGTTDTQYF. This chain connects TRBV7-3 to TRBJ2-3; D call uncertain. The CDR3 is 14 residues long. V was trimmed by 3 bases and J by 2 bases, leaving 9 bases between them. Germline V gives CDR1 SGHTA, CDR2 FQGTGA.

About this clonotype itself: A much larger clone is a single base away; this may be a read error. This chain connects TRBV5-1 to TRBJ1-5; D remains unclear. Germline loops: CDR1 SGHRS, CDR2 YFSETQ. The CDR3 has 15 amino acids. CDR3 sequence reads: CASSLTGSSDQSQHF. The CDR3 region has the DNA TGCGCCAGCAGCTTGACGGGGTCTAGCGATCAGTCCCAGCATTTT.

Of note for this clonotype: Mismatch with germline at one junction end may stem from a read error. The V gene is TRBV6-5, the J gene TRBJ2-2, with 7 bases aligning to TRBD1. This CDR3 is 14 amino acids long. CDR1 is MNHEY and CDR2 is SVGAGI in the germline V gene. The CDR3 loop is CASSPTGMTGEPFF. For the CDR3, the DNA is TGTGCCAGCAGTCCGACAGGGATGACCGGGGAGCCGTTTTTT.

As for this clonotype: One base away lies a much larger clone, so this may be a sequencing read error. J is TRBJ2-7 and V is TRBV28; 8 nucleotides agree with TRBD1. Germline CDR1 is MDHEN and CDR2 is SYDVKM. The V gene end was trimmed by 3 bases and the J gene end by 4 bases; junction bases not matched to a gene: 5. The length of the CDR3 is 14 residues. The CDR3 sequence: CASSFWGQAYEQYF. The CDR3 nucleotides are TGTGCCAGCAGTTTCTGGGGACAGGCGTACGAGCAGTACTTC.

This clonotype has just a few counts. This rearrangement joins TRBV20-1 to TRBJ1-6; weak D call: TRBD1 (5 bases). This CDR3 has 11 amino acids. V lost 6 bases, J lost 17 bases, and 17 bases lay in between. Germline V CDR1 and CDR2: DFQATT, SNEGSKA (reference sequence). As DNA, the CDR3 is TGCAGTGCCATGGACACTCACGATGTCCACTTT. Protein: CSAMDTHDVHF.

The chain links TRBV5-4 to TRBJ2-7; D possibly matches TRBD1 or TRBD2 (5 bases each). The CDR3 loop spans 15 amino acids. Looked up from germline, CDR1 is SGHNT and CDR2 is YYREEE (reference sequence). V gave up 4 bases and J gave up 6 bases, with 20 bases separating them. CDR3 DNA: TGTGCCAGCAGCCTGGCCTTGGGACGGCAATGCGAGCAGTACTTC. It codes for CASSLALGRQCEQYF. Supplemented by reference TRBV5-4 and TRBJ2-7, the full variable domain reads ETGVTQSPTHLIKTRGQQVTLRCSSQSGHNTVSWYQQALGQGPQFIFQYYREEENGRGNFPPRFSGLQFPNYSSELNVNALELDDSALYLCASSLALGRQCEQYFGPGTRLTVT.

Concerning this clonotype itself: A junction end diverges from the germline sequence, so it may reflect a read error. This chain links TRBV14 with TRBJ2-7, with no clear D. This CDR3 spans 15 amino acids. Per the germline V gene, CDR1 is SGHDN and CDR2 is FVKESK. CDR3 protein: CASSQGLRNIYKQYF. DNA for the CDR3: TGTGCCAGCAGCCAAGGCTTAAGGAATATCTACAAGCAGTACTTC.

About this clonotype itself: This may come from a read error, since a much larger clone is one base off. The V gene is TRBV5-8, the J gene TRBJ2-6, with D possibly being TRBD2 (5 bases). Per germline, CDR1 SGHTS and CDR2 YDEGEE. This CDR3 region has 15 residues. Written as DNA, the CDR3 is TGTGTCAGCAGCGTCGACGGACTTGGGGCCAACGTCCTGACTTTC. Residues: CVSSVDGLGANVLTF.

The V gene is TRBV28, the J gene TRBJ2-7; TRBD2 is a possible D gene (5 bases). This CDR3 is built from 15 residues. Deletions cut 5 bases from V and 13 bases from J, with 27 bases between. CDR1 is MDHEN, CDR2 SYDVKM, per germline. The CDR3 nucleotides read TGTGCCAGCAGTGACTCTAGCCGGAGGAGGTACGGGCAATACTTC. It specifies CASSDSSRRRYGQYF.